These 6 T cell receptor beta chains were all obtained from the same sample, sequenced in a study of blood T cells in healthy people across ages. Combining a sample-barcoded 5' primer with a J-beta primer mix, a second PCR ran for roughly 6 to 11 cycles. MiXCR was run by TCRdb on the 5' RACE reads, yielding one entry per CDR3 protein. The repertoire holds around 2 million distinct CDR3 sequences, roughly two fifths seen once, with approximately 22% in the top ten. Material: blood. The receptors come from a human donor in good health.

The rearrangement joins TRBV3-1 to TRBJ2-3, with 7 bases identical to TRBD1. CDR1 and CDR2 (germline): LGHDT, YNNKEL (reference sequence). The CDR3 is 17 amino acids. Unmatched junction bases numbered 9, after V lost 1 base and J lost 2 bases. The CDR3 coding sequence is TGTGCCAGCAGCCAAGTTGACAGGGTTAGACTCACAGATACGCAGTATTTT. This gives the protein CASSQVDRVRLTDTQYF.

This clonotype was seen a handful of times. CDR3 bases: TGTGCCAGCAGCAACACACTCCTGAGGGGCACTTACAATGAGCAGTTCTTC. Protein: CASSNTLLRGTYNEQFF. The chain combines TRBV7-8 with TRBJ2-1; the D gene could be TRBD1 or TRBD2 (5 bases each). In germline, CDR1 is SGHVS, CDR2 FQNEAQ. V lost 5 bases and J 4 bases, leaving 21 bases between the germline ends. The CDR3 extends over 17 amino acids.

The rearrangement uses TRBV7-6 and TRBJ1-6; 9 nucleotides line up with TRBD1. This CDR3 is built from 20 residues. With 1 base clipped from V and 2 bases from J, the junction kept 12 bases outside the gene matches. Germline lookup yields CDR1 SGHVS and CDR2 FNYEAQ. The CDR3 sequence: CASSLEPRTGVSTYNSPLHF. In DNA form, the CDR3 reads TGTGCCAGCAGCTTAGAGCCTAGGACAGGGGTCTCCACCTATAATTCACCCCTCCACTTT.

DNA for the CDR3: TGTGCCAGCAGCGAAAGGGGGCGGGGGATAGAGACCCAGTACTTC. It is translated as CASSERGRGIETQYF. The J gene is TRBJ2-5, the V gene TRBV4-2; D may be TRBD1 or TRBD2 (7 bases each). The CDR3 totals 15 residues. Germline V gene lookup returns CDR1 LGHNA and CDR2 YNFKEQ. Deletions cut 5 bases from V and 4 bases from J, with 17 bases between.

This clonotype has a handful of counts. An end of the junction does not agree with germline; a read error may underlie this. The chain links TRBV7-9 to TRBJ2-1, with 10 bases aligning to TRBD2. CDR3 length equals 18 residues. Looked up from germline, CDR1 is SEHNR and CDR2 is FQNEAQ (reference sequence). CDR3: CAGSLYSGGFSSYNEQFF. CDR3 bases: TGTGCCGGCAGCTTATATAGCGGGGGGTTCAGCTCCTACAATGAGCAGTTCTTC. Together with reference TRBV7-9 and TRBJ2-1, the CDR3 gives the full variable domain: DTGVSQNPRHKITKRGQNVTFRCDPISEHNRLYWYRQTLGQGPEFLTYFQNEAQLEKSRLLSDRFSAERPKGSFSTLEIQRTEQGDSAMYLCAGSLYSGGFSSYNEQFFGPGTRLTVL.

The chain links TRBV15 to TRBJ1-6; maybe TRBD1 (6 bases). Trimming pared 0 bases from V and 7 bases from J, leaving 16 bases between. This CDR3 comprises 17 residues. Germline CDR1 reads LNHNV; CDR2 reads YYDKDF (reference sequence). The CDR3: CATSRDLEDSGNSPLHF. As DNA, the CDR3 is TGTGCCACCAGCAGAGATCTCGAGGACAGTGGGAATTCACCCCTCCACTTT.